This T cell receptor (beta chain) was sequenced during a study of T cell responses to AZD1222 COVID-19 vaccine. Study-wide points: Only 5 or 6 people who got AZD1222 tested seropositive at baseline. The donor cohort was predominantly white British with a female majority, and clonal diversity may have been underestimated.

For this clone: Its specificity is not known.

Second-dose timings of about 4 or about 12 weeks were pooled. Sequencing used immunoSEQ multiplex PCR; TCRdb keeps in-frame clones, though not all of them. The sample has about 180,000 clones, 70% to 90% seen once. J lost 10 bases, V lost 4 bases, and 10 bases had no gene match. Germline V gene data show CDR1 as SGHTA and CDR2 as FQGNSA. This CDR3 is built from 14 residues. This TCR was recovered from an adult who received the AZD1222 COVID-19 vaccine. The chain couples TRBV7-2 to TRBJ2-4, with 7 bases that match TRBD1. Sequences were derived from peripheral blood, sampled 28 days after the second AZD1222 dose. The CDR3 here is CASSSQGDKEIQYF. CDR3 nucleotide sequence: TGTGCCAGCAGCTCGCAGGGGGATAAGGAGATTCAGTACTTC.